Below, one T cell receptor (beta chain) is given with its context. Its antigen is still unknown. A read error may account for a junction end that differs from germline. Germline CDR1 and CDR2: KGHSH and LQKENI. This CDR3 has 16 residues. The iRepertoire nested amplicon-rescue multiplex PCR amplified TCR alpha and beta CDR3s from RNA. One-step reverse transcription and amplification started from about 100-400 ng of tissue mRNA or PBMC total RNA. MiXCR, applied by TCRdb to the multiplex PCR reads, yields one record per CDR3 protein. Seen here are around 100,000 distinct CDR3 sequences, about 28% observed once, and the top ten hold 44%. This sample is drawn from a study of glioma-infiltrating T cells. General study results and limits: Very few CDR3 sequences were shared between tissue and blood. Non-neoplastic patients had below-expected tissue-blood divergence, while all gliomas exceeded expectation.

The sample comprised glioma tissue, nonneoplastic brain tissue, or PBMCs (not recorded which). The clonotype originates from a human donor with low-grade glioma or glioblastoma, undergoing nonglioma brain surgery, or in good health (not recorded which). The chain recombines TRBV18 with TRBJ1-6, with TRBD1 as a possible D gene (6 bases). The CDR3, as DNA: TGTGCCAGCTCACCTTCAGGAGGACAGAATAATTCAACCCTCCACTTT. This translates into CASSPSGGQNNSTLHF.